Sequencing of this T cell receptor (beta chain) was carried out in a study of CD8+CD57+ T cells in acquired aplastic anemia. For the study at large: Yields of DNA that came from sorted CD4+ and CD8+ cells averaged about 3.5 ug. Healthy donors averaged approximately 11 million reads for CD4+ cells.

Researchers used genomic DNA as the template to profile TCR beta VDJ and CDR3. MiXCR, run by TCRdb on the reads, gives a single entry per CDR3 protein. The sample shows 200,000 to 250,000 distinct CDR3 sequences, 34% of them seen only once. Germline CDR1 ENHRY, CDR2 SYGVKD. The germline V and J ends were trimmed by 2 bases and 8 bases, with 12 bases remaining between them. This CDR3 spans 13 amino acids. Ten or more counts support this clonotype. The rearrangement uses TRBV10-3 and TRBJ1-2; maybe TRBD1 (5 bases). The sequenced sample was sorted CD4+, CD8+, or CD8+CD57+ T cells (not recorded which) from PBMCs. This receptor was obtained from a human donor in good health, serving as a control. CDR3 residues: CAISERGDRGYTF. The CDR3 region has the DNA TGTGCCATCAGTGAGCGGGGGGACCGAGGCTACACCTTC.